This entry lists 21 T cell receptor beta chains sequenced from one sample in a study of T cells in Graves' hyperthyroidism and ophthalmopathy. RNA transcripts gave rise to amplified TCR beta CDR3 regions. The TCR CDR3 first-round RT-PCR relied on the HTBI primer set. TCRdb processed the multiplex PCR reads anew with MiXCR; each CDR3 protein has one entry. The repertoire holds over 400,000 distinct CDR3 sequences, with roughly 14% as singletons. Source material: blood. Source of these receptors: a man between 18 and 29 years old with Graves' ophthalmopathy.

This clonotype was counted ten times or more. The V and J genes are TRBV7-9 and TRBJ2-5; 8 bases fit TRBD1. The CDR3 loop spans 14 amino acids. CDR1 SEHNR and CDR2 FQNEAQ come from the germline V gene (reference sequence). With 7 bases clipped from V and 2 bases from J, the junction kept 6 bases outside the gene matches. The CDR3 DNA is TGTGCCAGCAACCGGGACAGGAGGCAAGAGACCCAGTACTTC. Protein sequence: CASNRDRRQETQYF.

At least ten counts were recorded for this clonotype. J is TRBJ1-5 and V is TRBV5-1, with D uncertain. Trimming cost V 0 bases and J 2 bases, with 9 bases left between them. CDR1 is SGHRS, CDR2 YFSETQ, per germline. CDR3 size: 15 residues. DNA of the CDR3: TGCGCCAGCAGCTTGGATGGCCATGGCAATCAGCCCCAGCATTTT. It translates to CASSLDGHGNQPQHF.

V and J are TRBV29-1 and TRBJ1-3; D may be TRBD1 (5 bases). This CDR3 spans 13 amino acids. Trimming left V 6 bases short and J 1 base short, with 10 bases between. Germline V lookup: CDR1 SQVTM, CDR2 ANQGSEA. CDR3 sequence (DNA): TGCAGCGTGGCAGGGCTGTCTGGAAACACCATATATTTT. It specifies CSVAGLSGNTIYF.

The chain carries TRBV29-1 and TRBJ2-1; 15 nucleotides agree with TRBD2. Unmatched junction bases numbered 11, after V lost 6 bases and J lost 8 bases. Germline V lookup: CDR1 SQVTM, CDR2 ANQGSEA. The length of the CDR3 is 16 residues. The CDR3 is CSVSYPGTSGRYEQFF. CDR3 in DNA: TGCAGCGTCTCCTACCCCGGGACTAGCGGGAGGTATGAGCAGTTCTTC.

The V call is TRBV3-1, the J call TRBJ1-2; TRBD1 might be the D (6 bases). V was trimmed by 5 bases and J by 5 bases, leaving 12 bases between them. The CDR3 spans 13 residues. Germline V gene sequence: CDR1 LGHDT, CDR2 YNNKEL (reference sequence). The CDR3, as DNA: TGTGCCAGCAGCTCAAACAGGGTTTATGGCTACACCTTC. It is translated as CASSSNRVYGYTF. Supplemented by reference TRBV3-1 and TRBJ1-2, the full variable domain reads DTAVSQTPKYLVTQMGNDKSIKCEQNLGHDTMYWYKQDSKKFLKIMFSYNNKELIINETVPNRFSPKSPDKAHLNLHINSLELGDSAVYFCASSSNRVYGYTFGSGTRLTVV.

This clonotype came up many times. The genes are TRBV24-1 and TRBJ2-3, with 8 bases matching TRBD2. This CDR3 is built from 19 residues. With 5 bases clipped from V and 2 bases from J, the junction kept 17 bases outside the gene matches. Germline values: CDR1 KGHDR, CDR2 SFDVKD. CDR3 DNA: TGTGCCACCAGTGTCCCCATCCCAGGAGCGGGAGTGCCCACAGATACGCAGTATTTT. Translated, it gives CATSVPIPGAGVPTDTQYF.

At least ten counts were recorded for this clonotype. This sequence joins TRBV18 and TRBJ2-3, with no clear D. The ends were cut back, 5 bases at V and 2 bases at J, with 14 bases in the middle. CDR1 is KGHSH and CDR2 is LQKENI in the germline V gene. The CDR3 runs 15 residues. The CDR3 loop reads CASSFSRGDTDTQYF. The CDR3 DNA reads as TGTGCCAGCTCATTCTCGAGAGGCGACACAGATACGCAGTATTTT.

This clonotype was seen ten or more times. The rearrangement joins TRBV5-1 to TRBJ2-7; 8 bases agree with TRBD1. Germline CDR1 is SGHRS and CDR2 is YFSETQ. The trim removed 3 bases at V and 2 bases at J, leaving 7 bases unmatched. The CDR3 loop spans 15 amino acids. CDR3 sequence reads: CASSYGTGGTYEQYF. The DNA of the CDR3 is TGCGCCAGCAGCTACGGGACAGGCGGTACCTACGAGCAGTACTTC.

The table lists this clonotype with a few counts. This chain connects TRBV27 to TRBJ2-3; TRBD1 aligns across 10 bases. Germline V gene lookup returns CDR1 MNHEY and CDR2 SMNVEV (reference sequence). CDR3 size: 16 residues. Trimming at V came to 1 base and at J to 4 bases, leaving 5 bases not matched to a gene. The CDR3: CASSLWTGGLSDTQYF. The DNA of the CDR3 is TGTGCCAGCAGTTTATGGACAGGGGGGTTGTCAGATACGCAGTATTTT.

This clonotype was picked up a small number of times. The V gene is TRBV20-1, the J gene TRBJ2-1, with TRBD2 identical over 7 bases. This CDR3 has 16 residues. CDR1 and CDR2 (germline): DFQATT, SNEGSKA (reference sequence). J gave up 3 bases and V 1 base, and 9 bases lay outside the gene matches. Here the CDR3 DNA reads TGCAGTGCTAGAGGGCGGGGCGGGGGTTTCTACAATGAGCAGTTCTTC. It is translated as CSARGRGGGFYNEQFF.

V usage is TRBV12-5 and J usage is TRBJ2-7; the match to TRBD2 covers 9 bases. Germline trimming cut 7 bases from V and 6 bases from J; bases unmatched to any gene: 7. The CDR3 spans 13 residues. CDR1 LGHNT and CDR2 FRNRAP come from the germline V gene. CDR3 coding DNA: TGTGCTAGTGCCCCGGGACTAGCAGTCGAGCAGTACTTC. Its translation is CASAPGLAVEQYF.

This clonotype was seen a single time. This CDR3 is CAISGNSYGYTF. The CDR3 nucleotides read TGTGCCATCAGTGGAAACAGTTATGGCTACACCTTC. V and J are TRBV10-3 and TRBJ1-2, with no clear D. Germline lookup yields CDR1 ENHRY and CDR2 SYGVKD. The ends were cut back, 4 bases at V and 5 bases at J, with 8 bases in the middle. The CDR3 totals 12 residues.

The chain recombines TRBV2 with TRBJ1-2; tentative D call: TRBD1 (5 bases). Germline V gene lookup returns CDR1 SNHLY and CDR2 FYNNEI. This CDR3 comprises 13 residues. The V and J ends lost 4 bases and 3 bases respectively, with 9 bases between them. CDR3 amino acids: CASSAGPHYGYTF. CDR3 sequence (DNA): TGTGCCAGCAGTGCGGGACCGCACTATGGCTACACCTTC.

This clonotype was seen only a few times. DNA for the CDR3: TGTGCCACTTCAAATGGGGGGACTACCTATGGCTACACCTTC. Translation gives CATSNGGTTYGYTF. The rearrangement uses TRBV6-1 and TRBJ1-2, with TRBD1 as a possible D gene (5 bases). The CDR3 covers 14 residues. Between the trimmed V and J ends, which lost 10 bases and 4 bases, there was a span of 19 bases. The germline gives CDR1 MNHNS, CDR2 SASEGT.

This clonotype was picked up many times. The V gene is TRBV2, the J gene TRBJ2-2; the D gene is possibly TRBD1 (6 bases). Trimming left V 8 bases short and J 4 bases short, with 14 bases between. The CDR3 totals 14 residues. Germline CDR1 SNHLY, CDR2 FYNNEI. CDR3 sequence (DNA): TGTGCCAGCCTAAGGACAGACATCACCGGGGAGCTGTTTTTT. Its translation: CASLRTDITGELFF.

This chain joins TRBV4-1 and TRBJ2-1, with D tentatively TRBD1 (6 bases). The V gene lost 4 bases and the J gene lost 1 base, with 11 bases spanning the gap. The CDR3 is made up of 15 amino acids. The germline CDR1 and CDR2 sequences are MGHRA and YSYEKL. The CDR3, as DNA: TGCGCCAGCAGCCCCGGACAGTTTTCCTACAATGAGCAGTTCTTC. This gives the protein CASSPGQFSYNEQFF.

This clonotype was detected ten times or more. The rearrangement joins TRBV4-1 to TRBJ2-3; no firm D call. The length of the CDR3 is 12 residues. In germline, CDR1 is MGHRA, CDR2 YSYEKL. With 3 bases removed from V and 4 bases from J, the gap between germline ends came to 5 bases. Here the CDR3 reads CASSHVSDTQYF. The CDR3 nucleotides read TGCGCCAGCAGCCATGTATCAGATACGCAGTATTTT.

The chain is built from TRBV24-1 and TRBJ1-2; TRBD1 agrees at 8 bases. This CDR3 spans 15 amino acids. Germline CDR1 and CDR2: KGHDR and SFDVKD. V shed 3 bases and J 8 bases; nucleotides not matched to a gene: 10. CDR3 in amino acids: CATSDHRTGLLGYTF. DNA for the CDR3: TGTGCCACCAGTGATCACCGGACAGGGTTGTTAGGCTACACCTTC.

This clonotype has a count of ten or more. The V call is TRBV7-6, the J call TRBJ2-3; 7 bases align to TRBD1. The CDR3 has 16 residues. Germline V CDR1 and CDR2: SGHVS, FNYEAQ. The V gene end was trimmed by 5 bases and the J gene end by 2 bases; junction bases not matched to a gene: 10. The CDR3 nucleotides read TGTGCCAGCAGCGCAACAGGGGAAGGGGTCACAGATACGCAGTATTTT. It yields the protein CASSATGEGVTDTQYF. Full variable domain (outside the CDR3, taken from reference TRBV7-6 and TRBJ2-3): GAGVSQSPRYKVTKRGQDVALRCDPISGHVSLYWYRQALGQGPEFLTYFNYEAQQDKSGLPNDRFSAERPEGSISTLTIQRTEQRDSAMYRCASSATGEGVTDTQYFGPGTRLTVL.

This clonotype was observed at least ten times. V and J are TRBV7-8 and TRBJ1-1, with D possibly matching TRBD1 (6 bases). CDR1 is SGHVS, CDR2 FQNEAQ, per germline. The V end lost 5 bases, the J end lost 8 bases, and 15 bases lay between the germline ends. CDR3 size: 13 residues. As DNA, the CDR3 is TGTGCCAGCAGCGGGGGTGGGGGGCTCGAAGCTTTCTTT. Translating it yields CASSGGGGLEAFF.

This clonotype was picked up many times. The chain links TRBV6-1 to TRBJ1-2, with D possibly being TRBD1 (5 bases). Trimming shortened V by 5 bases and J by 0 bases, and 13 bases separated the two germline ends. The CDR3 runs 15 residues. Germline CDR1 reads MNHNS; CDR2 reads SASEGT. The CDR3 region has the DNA TGTGCCAGCAGTAGATTGGGGACGACTAACTATGGCTACACCTTC. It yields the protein CASSRLGTTNYGYTF.